Listed here are 29 T cell receptor beta chains from one sample, sequenced in a study of T cell changes during pregnancy in multiple sclerosis. The protocol was immunoSEQ multiplex PCR, while the TCRdb copy is restricted to in-frame clones and leaves out a portion. This sample yields about 40,000 clones, of which about 91% are seen a single time; 0.95% to 1.5% belongs to the top ten. The sequences come from CD4+ T cells from peripheral blood mononuclear cells, collected in the first trimester of pregnancy. These TCRs come from a female donor with multiple sclerosis, enrolled in a pregnancy study.

The chain is built from TRBV11-3 and TRBJ2-2; 9 positions agree with TRBD1. The germline V gene has CDR1 SGHNT and CDR2 YENEEA. J gave up 6 bases and V 5 bases, and 13 bases lay outside the gene matches. The CDR3 has 17 residues. CDR3 sequence (DNA): TGTGCCAGCAGCCTCTTGACAGGGGGTATTAGTTCCGGGGAGCTGTTTTTT. This codes for CASSLLTGGISSGELFF. Looking up the rest from reference TRBV11-3 and TRBJ2-2 gives the full variable domain: EAGVVQSPRYKIIEKKQPVAFWCNPISGHNTLYWYLQNLGQGPELLIRYENEEAVDDSQLPKDRFSAERLKGVDSTLKIQPAELGDSAVYLCASSLLTGGISSGELFFGEGSRLTVL.

The gene calls are TRBV5-5 and TRBJ2-3; perhaps TRBD2 as D (6 bases). This CDR3 region has 15 residues. V dropped 1 base and J dropped 6 bases, with 15 bases sitting between them. Germline V lookup: CDR1 SGHKS, CDR2 YYEKEE (reference sequence). The CDR3 is CASSLNFGGADTQYF. The CDR3 nucleotides are TGTGCCAGCAGCTTGAATTTTGGAGGGGCCGATACGCAGTATTTT.

The rearrangement joins TRBV7-6 to TRBJ2-3, with D tentatively TRBD1 (5 bases). The germline V and J ends were trimmed by 1 base and 5 bases, with 10 bases remaining between them. The CDR3 spans 14 residues. Germline V gives CDR1 SGHVS, CDR2 FNYEAQ. The CDR3 is CASSLEQVGDTQYF. CDR3 DNA: TGTGCCAGCAGCTTAGAACAGGTCGGAGATACGCAGTATTTT.

This clone has just one count. The rearrangement links TRBV19 to TRBJ1-1, with D possibly matching TRBD1 (5 bases). CDR1 is LNHDA, CDR2 SQIVND, per germline (reference sequence). V lost 8 bases to trimming and J lost 0 bases, with 13 bases between them. The CDR3 covers 14 residues. CDR3 region: CASGGDLMNTEAFF. The CDR3 DNA is TGTGCCAGTGGAGGGGATTTGATGAACACTGAAGCTTTCTTT.

This chain connects TRBV6-6 to TRBJ1-5; D remains unclear. Trimming cost V 0 bases and J 2 bases, with 5 bases left between them. CDR1 and CDR2 from the germline V gene are MNHNY and SVGAGI (reference sequence). The CDR3 spans 14 residues. The CDR3 region is CASSYSLGNQPQHF. CDR3 nucleotide sequence: TGTGCCAGCAGTTACTCTCTCGGCAATCAGCCCCAGCATTTT.

The chain combines TRBV4-1 with TRBJ2-3, with D possibly being TRBD2 (7 bases). The V gene lost 0 bases and the J gene lost 2 bases, with 12 bases spanning the gap. The V gene's germline CDR1 is MGHRA and CDR2 YSYEKL. The CDR3 sequence is 16 residues long. CDR3 region: CASSQDRGGSTDTQYF. The CDR3 coding sequence is TGCGCCAGCAGCCAAGATCGCGGGGGCTCCACAGATACGCAGTATTTT.

V is TRBV10-3 and J is TRBJ2-1, with 7 bases aligning to TRBD2. Looked up from germline, CDR1 is ENHRY and CDR2 is SYGVKD. This CDR3 spans 13 amino acids. With V trimmed by 8 bases and J by 2 bases, 3 bases remained unmatched. CDR3 region: CAIQREPYNEQFF. The DNA of the CDR3 is TGTGCCATCCAGCGGGAACCCTACAATGAGCAGTTCTTC.

The V gene is TRBV7-5, the J gene TRBJ1-1; TRBD1, the D gene given by the table, was not confirmed from the DNA. TRBV7-5 corresponds to a pseudogene. The CDR3 runs 16 residues. CDR3 in DNA: TGTGTCAGAAGCTTAATTCAGGGGTCCAGAGACACTGAAGCTTTCTTT. Its translation: CVRSLIQGSRDTEAFF.

The chain uses TRBV6-6 and TRBJ2-1; perhaps TRBD2 as D (6 bases). Deletions cut 2 bases from V and 4 bases from J, with 15 bases between. This CDR3 contains 16 residues. Germline loops: CDR1 MNHNY, CDR2 SVGAGI (reference sequence). DNA for the CDR3: TGTGCCAGCAGTTACGATAGAGGCGGGGTATACAATGAGCAGTTCTTC. It yields the protein CASSYDRGGVYNEQFF.

The chain is built from TRBV6-1 and TRBJ1-2; D is undetermined. This CDR3 has 14 residues. Germline assignment: CDR1 MNHNS and CDR2 SASEGT. The ends were cut back, 8 bases at V and 3 bases at J, with 16 bases in the middle. This CDR3 is CASSEGTNDYGYTF. In DNA form, the CDR3 reads TGTGCCAGCTCCGAAGGTACTAACGACTATGGCTACACCTTC.

CDR3 sequence reads: CASSPDRAGELFF. As DNA, the CDR3 is TGCGCCAGCAGCCCAGACAGGGCCGGGGAGCTGTTTTTT. V and J are TRBV4-1 and TRBJ2-2; 7 bases line up with TRBD1. This CDR3 spans 13 amino acids. The trim removed 4 bases at V and 6 bases at J, leaving 2 bases unmatched. CDR1 is MGHRA, CDR2 YSYEKL, per germline.

The gene calls are TRBV7-2 and TRBJ1-2, with a possible D match to TRBD1 (6 bases). The CDR3 has 14 amino acids. V lost 2 bases and J lost 8, with 15 bases in between. CDR1 and CDR2 (germline): SGHTA, FQGNSA. The chain's CDR3 is CASSLPGEVGGYTF. Written as DNA, the CDR3 is TGTGCCAGCAGCTTACCAGGGGAAGTGGGAGGCTACACCTTC. The entire variable domain, with the rest obtained from reference TRBV7-2 and TRBJ1-2, is as follows: GAGVSQSPSNKVTEKGKDVELRCDPISGHTALYWYRQSLGQGLEFLIYFQGNSAPDKSGLPSDRFSAERTGGSVSTLTIQRTQQEDSAVYLCASSLPGEVGGYTFGSGTRLTVV.

The genes are TRBV27 and TRBJ2-7, with 9 bases that match TRBD2. Germline values: CDR1 MNHEY, CDR2 SMNVEV (reference sequence). The CDR3 has 15 amino acids. After removal of 2 bases from V and 3 bases from J, the junction contained 5 bases not matched to a gene. The CDR3 coding sequence is TGTGCCAGCAGTTTAGCGGGAGGGCCGAACTACGAGCAGTACTTC. It yields the protein CASSLAGGPNYEQYF.

The J gene is TRBJ1-2, the V gene TRBV4-2, with D possibly TRBD1 on 6 matching bases. Germline V gene data show CDR1 as LGHNA and CDR2 as YNFKEQ. The CDR3 is 15 residues long. Trimming removed 0 bases at V and 4 bases at J, with 12 bases between. CDR3 nucleotides: TGTGCCAGCAGCCAAGACCGCGGACAGAGCTATGGCTACACCTTC. It encodes CASSQDRGQSYGYTF.

The chain couples TRBV27 to TRBJ2-7, with TRBD1 matching 8 bases. The ends lost 5 bases at V and 6 bases at J; junction bases unmatched: 15. Looked up from germline, CDR1 is MNHEY and CDR2 is SMNVEV (reference sequence). There are 16 residues in the CDR3. CDR3 amino acids: CASSTRQGITPSEQYF. In DNA form, the CDR3 reads TGTGCCAGCAGTACCCGACAGGGGATAACCCCCAGCGAGCAGTACTTC.

The chain carries TRBV6-1 and TRBJ2-3; D gene uncertain. The CDR3 spans 14 residues. CDR1 is MNHNS and CDR2 is SASEGT in the germline V gene. V lost 6 bases to trimming and J lost 2 bases, with 12 bases between them. CDR3: CASRPGLPTDTQYF. Written as DNA, the CDR3 is TGTGCCAGCAGGCCAGGCCTCCCCACAGATACGCAGTATTTT.

CDR3 amino acids: CASSVEHSSGNTIYF. CDR3 nucleotide sequence: TGTGCCAGCAGCGTAGAACACAGCTCTGGAAACACCATATATTTT. The chain carries TRBV9 and TRBJ1-3; D not resolved. The ends were cut back, 0 bases at V and 0 bases at J, with 7 bases in the middle. Germline lookup yields CDR1 SGDLS and CDR2 YYNGEE. CDR3 length: 15 residues.

The genes are TRBV19 and TRBJ2-3, with 9 bases aligning to TRBD2. In germline, CDR1 is LNHDA, CDR2 SQIVND (reference sequence). This CDR3 is 16 amino acids long. V trimming: 6 bases; J trimming: 4 bases; junction bases outside the gene matches: 11. CDR3 DNA sequence: TGTGCCAGTAGGGGGATAGCGGGAGTTGGAGCAGATACGCAGTATTTT. Translating gives CASRGIAGVGADTQYF.

This chain's CDR3 is CASSPPSKSSYEQYF. The CDR3, as DNA: TGTGCCAGCTCACCCCCCTCCAAGAGCTCCTACGAGCAGTACTTC. The chain has TRBV18 and TRBJ2-7, with unresolved D. V lost 3 bases, J lost 0 bases, and 12 bases lay in between. This CDR3 has 15 residues. Germline V gene lookup returns CDR1 KGHSH and CDR2 LQKENI. Looking up the rest from reference TRBV18 and TRBJ2-7 gives the full variable domain: NAGVMQNPRHLVRRRGQEARLRCSPMKGHSHVYWYRQLPEEGLKFMVYLQKENIIDESGMPKERFSAEFPKEGPSILRIQQVVRGDSAAYFCASSPPSKSSYEQYFGPGTRLTVT.

CDR3 loop: CASSQSSGRAFNEQFF. The CDR3 DNA reads TGTGCCAGCAGCCAATCCAGCGGGAGGGCTTTCAATGAGCAGTTCTTC. This chain uses TRBV5-4 with TRBJ2-1, with 10 bases aligning to TRBD2. The V segment lost 4 bases and the J segment 6 bases; nucleotides outside the gene matches: 10. This CDR3 is built from 16 residues. The germline gives CDR1 SGHNT, CDR2 YYREEE (reference sequence).

The V call is TRBV18, the J call TRBJ2-3, with 7 positions matching TRBD2. Unmatched junction bases numbered 12, after V lost 6 bases and J lost 0 bases. The length of the CDR3 is 17 residues. Germline values: CDR1 KGHSH, CDR2 LQKENI. The CDR3 sequence: CASSPYQLAPSTDTQYF. The CDR3 bases are TGTGCCAGCTCGCCCTACCAACTAGCGCCAAGCACAGATACGCAGTATTTT.

This clone occurred once. The chain joins TRBV19 to TRBJ1-1, with D perhaps TRBD1 (6 bases). Per germline, CDR1 LNHDA and CDR2 SQIVND (reference sequence). This CDR3 contains 12 residues. Trimming pared 4 bases from V and 7 bases from J, leaving 10 bases between. The CDR3 protein is CASSTGQLEAFF. The CDR3 nucleotides are TGTGCCAGTAGTACCGGACAGCTTGAAGCTTTCTTT.

This clone was counted a single time. This chain joins TRBV19 and TRBJ2-7, with 7 bases fitting TRBD2. The V gene end was trimmed by 5 bases and the J gene end by 3 bases; junction bases not matched to a gene: 10. Germline V CDR1 and CDR2: LNHDA, SQIVND (reference sequence). The CDR3 sequence is 15 residues long. The CDR3 protein is CASSPAGVYDYEQYF. The CDR3 DNA sequence: TGTGCCAGTAGTCCCGCGGGGGTTTACGACTACGAGCAGTACTTC.

The CDR3 reads CASSLYRANTEAFF. DNA for the CDR3: TGTGCCAGCAGCTTGTACAGGGCGAACACTGAAGCTTTCTTT. The rearrangement joins TRBV5-6 to TRBJ1-1, with a weak D call TRBD1 (6 bases). This CDR3 is built from 14 residues. Germline V gene data show CDR1 as SGHDT and CDR2 as YYEEEE. Trimming pared 1 base from V and 1 base from J, leaving 8 bases between.

The chain joins TRBV10-1 to TRBJ2-1, with D hard to call. Trimming pared 3 bases from V and 4 bases from J, leaving 4 bases between. The CDR3 extends over 12 amino acids. The germline CDR1 and CDR2 sequences are WNHNN and SYGVQD (reference sequence). The CDR3 DNA follows: TGCGCCAGCAGTGACAGGTACAATGAGCAGTTCTTC. Protein product: CASSDRYNEQFF.

The chain has TRBV4-2 and TRBJ2-4; TRBD1 matches at 8 bases. CDR1 and CDR2 from the germline V gene are LGHNA and YNFKEQ. The V segment lost 3 bases and the J segment 1 base; nucleotides outside the gene matches: 8. This CDR3 has 17 residues. The CDR3, as DNA: TGTGCCAGCAGCCAGCCCACAGGGGGGCTCGCCAAAAACATTCAGTACTTC. Its protein product is CASSQPTGGLAKNIQYF.

On this clone: The junction departs from the called germline gene at one end, perhaps through a read error. The V call is TRBV18, the J call TRBJ2-1, with 9 positions matching TRBD2. CDR3 length equals 19 residues. From germline, CDR1 is KGHSH and CDR2 LQKENI. The DNA for the CDR3 is TGTGCCGGCTCAATATCTGGCGGTAGCGGGAGAGTGGTGAGGAATGAGCAGTTCTTC. Encoded protein: CAGSISGGSGRVVRNEQFF.

The chain couples TRBV30 to TRBJ2-2; TRBD1 might be the D (6 bases). CDR1 and CDR2 from the germline V gene are GTSNPN and SVGIG (reference sequence). Trimming took off 1 base at V and 7 bases at J, with 13 bases between the two ends. The length of the CDR3 is 14 residues. The CDR3 spells CAWSGGRGGGELFF. In nucleotides, the CDR3 is TGTGCCTGGAGTGGGGGCAGGGGCGGCGGGGAGCTGTTTTTT. Full variable domain (missing parts from reference TRBV30 and TRBJ2-2): SQTIHQWPATLVQPVGSPLSLECTVEGTSNPNLYWYRQAAGRGLQLLFYSVGIGQISSEVPQNLSASRPQDRQFILSSKKLLLSDSGFYLCAWSGGRGGGELFFGEGSRLTVL.

This chain links TRBV28 with TRBJ2-1; possibly TRBD2 for D (6 bases). V was trimmed by 4 bases and J by 4 bases, leaving 11 bases between them. This CDR3 region has 14 residues. Germline V gene lookup returns CDR1 MDHEN and CDR2 SYDVKM. CDR3 coding DNA: TGTGCCAGCAGTTCGCCCGGGAGATACAATGAGCAGTTCTTC. As protein: CASSSPGRYNEQFF.